This T cell receptor beta chain was found in a study of blood T cell repertoires in COVID-19. Study as a whole: Collection of acute and convalescent COVID-19 samples took place in the United States, Italy and Spain. The cDNA or gDNA used as material had been derived from T cells, B-cell-depleted T cells, or PBMCs.

Clones were read by immunoSEQ multiplex PCR, and TCRdb kept only the in-frame ones, dropping some. The top ten hold approximately 9.1% of the sample, which has approximately 230,000 clones, about four fifths seen once. Germline CDR1 MDHEN, CDR2 SYDVKM. The CDR3 has 16 residues. V shed 7 bases, J shed 6 bases, and the junction held 15 bases outside the gene matches. This chain connects TRBV28 to TRBJ2-3, with 8 bases matching TRBD2. This TCR derives from a man older than 75 with acute or convalescent COVID-19. The sequenced material came from peripheral blood. For the CDR3, the DNA is TGTGCCAGCACCGACGGGGGGGCCGCCGGGGTTGATACGCAGTATTTT. Translating it yields CASTDGGAAGVDTQYF.